This TCR beta chain was found in a study of cytomegalovirus exposure and HLA in healthy donors. Study-wide findings and caveats: The authors later linked a missense DCLRE1C variant to TCR beta V- and J-gene trimming. Immune exposure information available was restricted to CMV serostatus. The authors later found HLA-associated TCR beta chains more clonally expanded than equally common others.

J was trimmed by 7 bases and V by 7 bases; bases with no gene match: 14. The CDR3 totals 15 residues. Germline loops: CDR1 MNHEY, CDR2 SVGAGI. Points on this clone: Its antigen is undetermined.

With 60 Vbeta and 13 Jbeta primers, the PCR was carried out. Produced via immunoSEQ multiplex PCR; TCRdb's table is partial and in-frame only. The listing contains some 200,000 clones. The sequenced sample was PBMCs. This TCR was recovered from a boy younger than 18 in good health and CMV-seronegative. This chain joins TRBV6-5 and TRBJ1-1; 8 nucleotides align to TRBD1. The CDR3 DNA follows: TGTGCCAGCACCCCCTCGGGACAGGTACACGTTGAAGCTTTCTTT. It encodes CASTPSGQVHVEAFF.